Listed below are T cell receptor beta chains from one sample, sequenced in a study of monozygotic twins with inflammatory bowel disease. TCRdb reprocessed the 5' RACE reads and keeps a single row for each CDR3 protein, giving no DNA. The table lists around 200,000 distinct CDR3 sequences, with approximately 1.6% in the top ten. Sequencing used blood. The receptors here all came from a human donor with ulcerative colitis or Crohn's disease, or a healthy co-twin of an affected twin (not recorded which). CDR3s include the opening cysteine and the closing phenylalanine or tryptophan.

V,length,J,CDR3
TRBV6-1,15,TRBJ1-6,CASSEVRGGYSPLHF
TRBV7-9,15,TRBJ1-5,CASSSWDNSNQPQHF
TRBV7-6,17,TRBJ2-3,CASSLQKASGSTDTQYF
TRBV19,16,TRBJ1-5,CASSIAGTGRNQPQHF
TRBV4-2,15,TRBJ1-6,CASSQSGGWGSPLHF
TRBV20-1,14,TRBJ2-7,CSARVRTNYYEQYF
TRBV5-1,15,TRBJ1-4,CASSLGDRANEKLFF
TRBV5-1,13,TRBJ1-1,CASSLTVDTEAFF
TRBV15,13,TRBJ1-2,CATSRPYRGGYTF
TRBV29-1,15,TRBJ2-5,CSADPQRGGEETQYF
TRBV5-6,15,TRBJ1-1,CASSSVKGPWPEAFF
TRBV19,15,TRBJ2-5,CASSRGGDTWETQYF
TRBV7-9,15,TRBJ1-6,CASSLGSRAGSPLHF
TRBV12-3/TRBV12-4,13,TRBJ1-5,CASMGQGSQPQHF
TRBV5-1,13,TRBJ1-2,CASSLVEGYGYTF
TRBV9,15,TRBJ2-2,CASSAQFGIAGELFF
TRBV18,13,TRBJ2-5,CASSPNYQETQYF
TRBV4-1,15,TRBJ2-7,CASSQVFFGSYEQYF
TRBV5-1,15,TRBJ2-7,CASSSGQGPSYEQYF
TRBV7-2,12,TRBJ2-7,CASSSTFDEQYF
TRBV5-4,15,TRBJ1-2,CASSLEGQTAYGYTF
TRBV7-2,16,TRBJ1-2,CASSRSAGTTNYGYTF
TRBV5-1,16,TRBJ2-7,CASSGPGQGQNYEQYF
TRBV29-1,14,TRBJ2-7,CSVVRGPEGDEQYF
TRBV7-2,16,TRBJ2-5,CASSLWPNPPQETQYF
TRBV19,14,TRBJ1-2,CASSITFSHYGYTF
TRBV19,14,TRBJ2-5,CASSISGVAKTQYF
TRBV5-1,15,TRBJ2-5,CASSTGTSVRETQYF
TRBV11-1,20,TRBJ2-7,CASSPGTARLAGGPSYEQYF
TRBV20-1,15,TRBJ2-1,CSASPPGGGNNEQFF
TRBV10-3,14,TRBJ2-7,CAISETVLHYEQYF
TRBV19,13,TRBJ2-2,CARAIANTGELFF
TRBV12-3/TRBV12-4,15,TRBJ2-7,CASSPRAGGPFEQYF
TRBV7-2,15,TRBJ1-3,CASSSTGGVGNTIYF
TRBV28,11,TRBJ1-2,CASSLTYGYTF
TRBV5-1,15,TRBJ2-7,CASSLGPDRYYEQYF
TRBV5-1,13,TRBJ2-7,CASSGDRAYEQYF
TRBV20-1,13,TRBJ1-2,CSASRERGYGYTF
TRBV18,13,TRBJ2-3,CASSPPSGDTQYF
TRBV4-1,15,TRBJ2-2,CASSRRTSGAAELFF